This passage covers 28 T cell receptor beta chains from one sample sequenced in a study of cytomegalovirus exposure and HLA in healthy donors. The PCR used 60 Vbeta and 13 Jbeta primers. Produced via immunoSEQ multiplex PCR; TCRdb's table is partial and in-frame only. The sample consists of tens of thousands of clones, roughly 80% of them appearing once. What was sequenced was PBMCs. The source is a man aged 40-49 years in good health and CMV-seronegative.

This clone was counted between two and nine times. The chain links TRBV21-1 to TRBJ1-3; TRBD1 was called by the table and not checked on the DNA. TRBV21-1 is reported as a pseudogene. This CDR3 comprises 18 residues. The CDR3 here is CASSKDSKKPLPGNTIYF. Here the CDR3 DNA reads TGTGCCAGCAGCAAAGACAGTAAAAAACCCCTCCCGGGAAACACCATATATTTT.

The genes are TRBV28 and TRBJ1-2, with D maybe TRBD1 (6 bases). The CDR3 consists of 17 residues. V gave up 1 base and J gave up 0 bases, with 15 bases separating them. Germline CDR1 MDHEN, CDR2 SYDVKM. This chain's CDR3 is CASSLSSADSPNYGYTF. CDR3 nucleotide sequence: TGTGCCAGCAGTTTATCCTCGGCGGACAGTCCTAACTATGGCTACACCTTC.

This clone was picked up a small number of times. The chain employs TRBV13 and TRBJ1-1, with 7 bases matching TRBD1. The CDR3 spans 15 residues. The V segment lost 5 bases and the J segment 4 bases; nucleotides outside the gene matches: 10. From germline, CDR1 is PRHDT and CDR2 FYEKMQ (reference sequence). In nucleotides, the CDR3 is TGTGCCAGCAGCCCCAGGGGGGAAGGGGTCACTGAAGCTTTCTTT. Encoded protein: CASSPRGEGVTEAFF.

The chain has TRBV30 and TRBJ1-1; weak D call: TRBD1 (6 bases). The CDR3 extends over 14 amino acids. The V gene lost 0 bases and the J gene lost 5 bases, with 13 bases spanning the gap. Germline values: CDR1 GTSNPN, CDR2 SVGIG (reference sequence). In DNA form, the CDR3 reads TGTGCCTGGAGTGTACAGGGAGTGGGGACTGAAGCTTTCTTT. Translating it yields CAWSVQGVGTEAFF.

DNA for the CDR3: TGTGCCAGCAGCTCCAGACAGGGGGGCGACTATGGCTACACCTTC. This encodes CASSSRQGGDYGYTF. This chain connects TRBV7-9 to TRBJ1-2; the match to TRBD1 covers 9 bases. Trimming cost V 4 bases and J 3 bases; bases outside gene matches: 6. The CDR3 has 15 residues. Germline V gene data show CDR1 as SEHNR and CDR2 as FQNEAQ (reference sequence).

At least ten counts were recorded for this clone. This chain connects TRBV5-1 to TRBJ2-7, with D perhaps matching TRBD1 (6 bases). Germline V gene data show CDR1 as SGHRS and CDR2 as YFSETQ. The CDR3 spans 19 residues. Trimming removed 0 bases at V and 7 bases at J, with 29 bases between. CDR3 loop: CASSLGVPSTHRATNEQYF. As DNA, the CDR3 is TGCGCCAGCAGCTTGGGGGTTCCGTCGACGCACAGGGCAACTAATGAGCAGTACTTC.

This clone was picked up one time. This sequence joins TRBV5-1 and TRBJ2-6; D remains ambiguous. This CDR3 has 18 amino acids. The germline CDR1 and CDR2 sequences are SGHRS and YFSETQ. V lost 1 base to trimming and J lost 0 bases, with 14 bases between them. CDR3 DNA: TGCGCCAGCAGCTTGAGTGCAGGTATGGGCTCTGGGGCCAACGTCCTGACTTTC. It codes for CASSLSAGMGSGANVLTF.

The chain has TRBV4-2 and TRBJ2-7; a weak D match, TRBD2 (6 bases). This CDR3 has 14 residues. Deletions cut 1 base from V and 2 bases from J, with 9 bases between. Germline V gives CDR1 LGHNA, CDR2 YNFKEQ. The CDR3 loop is CASSQGAGPYEQYF. The DNA for the CDR3 is TGTGCCAGCAGCCAAGGGGCGGGGCCCTACGAGCAGTACTTC.

This chain links TRBV29-1 with TRBJ2-4; 7 nucleotides agree with TRBD1. V dropped 6 bases and J dropped 1; count of bases not matched to a gene: 9. CDR1 is SQVTM and CDR2 is ANQGSEA in the germline V gene. The CDR3 totals 15 residues. CDR3 in amino acids: CSVGAGGSAKNIQYF. CDR3 sequence (DNA): TGCAGCGTGGGGGCAGGGGGTAGTGCCAAAAACATTCAGTACTTC.

The V call is TRBV7-6, the J call TRBJ1-5, with a tentative D call TRBD1 (5 bases). V gave up 3 bases and J gave up 6 bases, with 12 bases separating them. Germline assignment: CDR1 SGHVS and CDR2 FNYEAQ. This CDR3 has 14 residues. The CDR3 nucleotides are TGTGCCAGCAGCTTCGCAGGGTTTGGTCAGCCCCAGCATTTT. Translating it yields CASSFAGFGQPQHF.

This chain uses TRBV18 with TRBJ2-7, with 10 bases matching TRBD2. Germline CDR1 KGHSH, CDR2 LQKENI. This CDR3 has 15 residues. The ends lost 8 bases at V and 5 bases at J; junction bases unmatched: 12. In DNA, the CDR3 is TGTGCCAGCAAAATAAGCGGGAGGGATGCCGACGAGCAGTACTTC. Protein: CASKISGRDADEQYF.

The rearrangement links TRBV10-3 to TRBJ1-1; 10 nucleotides agree with TRBD1. Per germline, CDR1 ENHRY and CDR2 SYGVKD. The trim removed 10 bases at V and 4 bases at J, leaving 9 bases unmatched. This CDR3 contains 14 residues. The CDR3 here is CATNPGQGLTEAFF. The CDR3 DNA reads TGTGCCACCAATCCGGGACAGGGGCTCACTGAAGCTTTCTTT.

Written as DNA, the CDR3 is TGTGCCAGCTCGGCGACAGGGGGCGGAGGAGATACGCAGTATTTT. Protein product: CASSATGGGGDTQYF. The gene calls are TRBV5-4 and TRBJ2-3; 10 bases are a match to TRBD1. The CDR3 contains 15 residues. The germline CDR1 and CDR2 sequences are SGHNT and YYREEE (reference sequence). The V gene end was trimmed by 7 bases and the J gene end by 5 bases; junction bases not matched to a gene: 10.

The rearrangement uses TRBV7-2 and TRBJ2-7; no reliable D call. Trimming stripped 5 bases from V and 3 bases from J, with 8 bases between. CDR1 and CDR2 (germline): SGHTA, FQGNSA. The CDR3 is 12 amino acids. This chain's CDR3 is CASSRPLYEQYF. CDR3 DNA sequence: TGTGCCAGCAGCCGTCCACTCTACGAGCAGTACTTC.

The chain links TRBV19 to TRBJ1-2; TRBD1 might be the D (6 bases). V lost 6 bases to trimming and J lost 6 bases, with 23 bases between them. There are 16 residues in the CDR3. In germline, CDR1 is LNHDA, CDR2 SQIVND (reference sequence). In DNA form, the CDR3 reads TGTGCCAGTAGCCCCCCAACCCCCGGGACAATACATGGCTACACCTTC. This encodes CASSPPTPGTIHGYTF.

The chain couples TRBV7-6 to TRBJ1-2; 8 bases are shared with TRBD1. The germline gives CDR1 SGHVS, CDR2 FNYEAQ. The CDR3 length is 16 residues. J gave up 7 bases and V 5 bases, and 15 bases lay outside the gene matches. CDR3 sequence (DNA): TGTGCCAGCAGCCTCGGACAGGGAGGCCCTGGGTCTGGCTACACCTTC. Its protein product is CASSLGQGGPGSGYTF.

The CDR3 DNA sequence: TGCAGCGTTTATACGCGTGCGTCCTACAATGAGCAGTTCTTC. The encoded protein is CSVYTRASYNEQFF. The chain combines TRBV29-1 with TRBJ2-1; D is undetermined. The CDR3 contains 14 residues. CDR1 SQVTM and CDR2 ANQGSEA come from the germline V gene. V lost 5 bases and J 1 base, leaving 12 bases between the germline ends.

The V and J genes are TRBV19 and TRBJ2-7, with a possible D match to TRBD1 (8 bases). From germline, CDR1 is LNHDA and CDR2 SQIVND (reference sequence). The CDR3 has 16 residues. Trimming took 5 bases from V and 7 from J, leaving 24 bases between them. The CDR3 is CASSVTTGTGGGEQYF. CDR3 bases: TGTGCCAGTAGTGTAACGACCGGGACAGGCGGGGGAGAGCAGTACTTC.

This clone was seen just once. V is TRBV4-1 and J is TRBJ2-1, with 8 bases identical to TRBD1. Germline V gene data show CDR1 as MGHRA and CDR2 as YSYEKL. V lost 5 bases and J lost 8; bases outside the gene matches: 8. This CDR3 has 14 amino acids. The CDR3 reads CASSFRQGLDEQFF. CDR3 in DNA: TGCGCCAGCAGCTTTCGACAGGGGCTCGATGAGCAGTTCTTC.

The J gene is TRBJ1-1, the V gene TRBV5-1; D unresolved. Germline V gives CDR1 SGHRS, CDR2 YFSETQ. V lost 5 bases, J lost 1 base, and 12 bases lay in between. This CDR3 comprises 14 residues. CDR3 in amino acids: CASSSGRANTEAFF. CDR3 sequence (DNA): TGCGCCAGCAGTTCCGGGAGGGCGAACACTGAAGCTTTCTTT.

This chain links TRBV28 with TRBJ2-7, with 9 positions matching TRBD1. The CDR3 covers 15 residues. CDR1 and CDR2 (germline): MDHEN, SYDVKM. Trimming took 5 bases from V and 3 from J; bases not matched to a gene: 8. The CDR3 loop is CASSQTGGDNYEQYF. In nucleotides, the CDR3 is TGTGCCAGCAGTCAGACAGGGGGAGATAACTACGAGCAGTACTTC.

The genes are TRBV9 and TRBJ2-7; possible D gene TRBD2, 6 bases. With 0 bases removed from V and 2 bases from J, the gap between germline ends came to 12 bases. The CDR3 runs 15 residues. Per the germline V gene, CDR1 is SGDLS and CDR2 is YYNGEE. DNA for the CDR3: TGTGCCAGCAGCGTAGGGGGGACGGGAGCCTACGAGCAGTACTTC. Protein: CASSVGGTGAYEQYF. Full variable domain (missing parts from reference TRBV9 and TRBJ2-7): DSGVTQTPKHLITATGQRVTLRCSPRSGDLSVYWYQQSLDQGLQFLIQYYNGEERAKGNILERFSAQQFPDLHSELNLSSLELGDSALYFCASSVGGTGAYEQYFGPGTRLTVT.

This chain joins TRBV2 and TRBJ2-2; maybe TRBD2 (7 bases). V lost 5 bases to trimming and J lost 6 bases, with 19 bases between them. This CDR3 region has 16 residues. Per the germline V gene, CDR1 is SNHLY and CDR2 is FYNNEI. CDR3 residues: CASSRAGGGPAGELFF. DNA of the CDR3: TGTGCCAGCAGTCGGGCGGGCGGGGGCCCGGCCGGGGAGCTGTTTTTT.

The CDR3 DNA reads as TGTGCCAGCCAAGACAGGGGGCGTGAAAAACTGTTTTTT. This codes for CASQDRGREKLFF. The chain has TRBV19 and TRBJ1-4, with 10 bases matching TRBD1. Trimming took 9 bases from V and 7 from J; bases not matched to a gene: 5. The CDR3 has 13 amino acids. Germline CDR1 LNHDA, CDR2 SQIVND (reference sequence).

This chain links TRBV9 with TRBJ2-3, with 8 nucleotides matching TRBD2. Trimming cost V 1 base and J 14 bases; bases outside gene matches: 6. CDR3 size: 12 residues. CDR1 and CDR2 from the germline V gene are SGDLS and YYNGEE. The CDR3 nucleotides are TGTGCCAGCAGCGTATTTAGCGGGAACTGGTATTTT. It yields the protein CASSVFSGNWYF. The full variable domain, in which reference TRBV9 and TRBJ2-3 provide the parts outside the CDR3, is DSGVTQTPKHLITATGQRVTLRCSPRSGDLSVYWYQQSLDQGLQFLIQYYNGEERAKGNILERFSAQQFPDLHSELNLSSLELGDSALYFCASSVFSGNWYFGPGTRLTVL.

This chain uses TRBV27 with TRBJ1-2, with D maybe TRBD1 (6 bases). The CDR3 covers 13 residues. CDR1 and CDR2 (germline): MNHEY, SMNVEV (reference sequence). V was clipped by 8 bases and J by 7 bases, with 17 bases between them. The DNA for the CDR3 is TGTGCCAGCGCCTTGAACAGGGTCACTGGCTACACCTTC. It is translated as CASALNRVTGYTF.

The chain couples TRBV5-1 to TRBJ2-3; 7 bases agree with TRBD2. The V gene's germline CDR1 is SGHRS and CDR2 YFSETQ. The length of the CDR3 is 15 residues. Trimming at V came to 1 base and at J to 3 bases, leaving 5 bases not matched to a gene. The CDR3: CASSLRGVTTDTQYF. The CDR3 coding sequence is TGCGCCAGCAGCTTGCGGGGGGTGACGACAGATACGCAGTATTTT.

The J gene is TRBJ1-1, the V gene TRBV2; the match to TRBD1 covers 7 bases. J gave up 2 bases and V 8 bases, and 8 bases lay outside the gene matches. The length of the CDR3 is 14 residues. The germline CDR1 and CDR2 sequences are SNHLY and FYNNEI. The CDR3 bases are TGTGCCAGCTTAACAAGGGGGCTAAACACTGAAGCTTTCTTT. This encodes CASLTRGLNTEAFF.